This TCR beta chain was profiled in a study of CD8+ T cells in alopecia areata. Looking at the study overall: Twice daily, treated patients received 5 to 10 mg of oral tofacitinib. Treatment with tofacitinib (6 to 18 months) was followed by 6 months off drug.

Reverse transcribed after extraction, RNA yielded cDNA as the sequencing template. The repertoire was sequenced with immunoSEQ multiplex PCR; TCRdb's copy has only in-frame clones and lacks some. The table has approximately 180,000 clones, approximately 67% seen once. Comments on this clone: The target antigen is unknown.

Findings and limits, study-wide: Under tofacitinib, numerous expanded lesional clonotypes remained detectable in scalp and blood.

Treatment denoted: oral pan-JAK inhibitor, 5-10 mg twice daily. V was trimmed by 0 bases and J by 2 bases, leaving 11 bases between them. CDR1 is LGHNA, CDR2 YSLEER, per germline. The CDR3 has 17 residues. The source material was CD4+ T cells sorted from blood, sampled at roughly week 49, from a patient treated with tofacitinib. This chain links TRBV4-3 with TRBJ2-6; no reliable D call. This clonotype was obtained from a human donor with alopecia areata. The CDR3 protein is CASSQEAQGTGANVLTF. The CDR3 nucleotides read TGCGCCAGCAGCCAAGAAGCCCAAGGGACTGGGGCCAACGTCCTGACTTTC.